This T cell receptor beta chain emerged from a study of cytotoxic CD8 clonotypes in ibrutinib-treated CLL. Overall study context: The cohort had about a dozen relapsed/refractory and some 16 treatment-naive patients, some 18 IGHV unmutated. Response samples followed a median around 11 months of treatment, range 6 to 36.

Germline values: CDR1 MNHEY, CDR2 SVGAGI. After removal of 6 bases from V and 7 bases from J, the junction contained 6 bases not matched to a gene. The CDR3 is 13 amino acids. Notes on this clone: Its matching antigen is unknown.

Overall study findings and caveats: The clonality rise at ibrutinib response reflected private clonotype expansion. At baseline, clonality was higher than in age-matched healthy donors and correlated with CD8+ counts.

Assay used: immunoSEQ multiplex PCR; TCRdb lists only in-frame clones, some missing. This table holds some 130,000 clones, 76% found once. This TCR derives from a human donor with chronic lymphocytic leukemia. Sequences were derived from PBMCs, sampled after 24 months of ibrutinib treatment. The rearrangement links TRBV6-5 to TRBJ1-2; 9 bases agree with TRBD1. Here the CDR3 DNA reads TGTGCCAGCAGCCGGGACAGGGAGGCTGGCTACACCTTC. Residues: CASSRDREAGYTF.